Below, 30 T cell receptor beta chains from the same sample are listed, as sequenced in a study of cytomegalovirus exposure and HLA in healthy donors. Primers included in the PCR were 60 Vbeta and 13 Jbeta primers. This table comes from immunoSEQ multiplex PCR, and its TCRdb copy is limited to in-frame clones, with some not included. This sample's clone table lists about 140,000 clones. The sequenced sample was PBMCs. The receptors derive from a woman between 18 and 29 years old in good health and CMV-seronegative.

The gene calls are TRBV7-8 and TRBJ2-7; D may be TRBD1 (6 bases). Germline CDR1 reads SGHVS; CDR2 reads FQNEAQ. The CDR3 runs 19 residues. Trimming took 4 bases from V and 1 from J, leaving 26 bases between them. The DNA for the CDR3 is TGTGCCAGCAGCTCGTATACTGCTTCCAGGGGACACCCTTCCTACGAGCAGTACTTC. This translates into CASSSYTASRGHPSYEQYF.

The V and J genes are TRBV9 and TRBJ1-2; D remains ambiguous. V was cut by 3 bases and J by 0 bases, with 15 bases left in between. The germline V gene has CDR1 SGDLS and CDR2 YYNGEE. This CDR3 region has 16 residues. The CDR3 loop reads CASSAPPQTPNYGYTF. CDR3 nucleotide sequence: TGTGCCAGCAGCGCCCCCCCCCAGACACCTAACTATGGCTACACCTTC.

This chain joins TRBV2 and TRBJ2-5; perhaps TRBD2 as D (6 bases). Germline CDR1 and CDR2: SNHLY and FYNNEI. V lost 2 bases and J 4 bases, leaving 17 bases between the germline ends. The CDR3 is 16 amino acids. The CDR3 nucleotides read TGTGCCAGCAGTGAAACGGTGGGGGTGGGAGGAGAGACCCAGTACTTC. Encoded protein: CASSETVGVGGETQYF.

The CDR3 sequence is CASRRTGGVEAFF. The CDR3 coding sequence is TGTGCCAGCAGAAGGACAGGGGGCGTTGAAGCTTTCTTT. The chain joins TRBV7-9 to TRBJ1-1; 11 bases agree with TRBD1. Germline V lookup: CDR1 SEHNR, CDR2 FQNEAQ (reference sequence). CDR3 length: 13 amino acids. V was clipped by 6 bases and J by 7 bases; unmatched bases: 4.

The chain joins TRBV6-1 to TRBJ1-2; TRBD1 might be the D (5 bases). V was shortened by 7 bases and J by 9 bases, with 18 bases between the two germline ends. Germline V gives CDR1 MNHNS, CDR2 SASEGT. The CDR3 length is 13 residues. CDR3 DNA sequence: TGTGCCAGCACCGAGGCCCAAGGGGTTAGCTACACCTTC. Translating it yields CASTEAQGVSYTF.

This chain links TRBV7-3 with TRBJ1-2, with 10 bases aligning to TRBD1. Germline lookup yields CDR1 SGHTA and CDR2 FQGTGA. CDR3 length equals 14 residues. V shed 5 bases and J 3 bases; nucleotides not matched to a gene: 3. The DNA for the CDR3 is TGTGCCAGCAGCCCTGGGACAGGGGACTATGGCTACACCTTC. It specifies CASSPGTGDYGYTF.

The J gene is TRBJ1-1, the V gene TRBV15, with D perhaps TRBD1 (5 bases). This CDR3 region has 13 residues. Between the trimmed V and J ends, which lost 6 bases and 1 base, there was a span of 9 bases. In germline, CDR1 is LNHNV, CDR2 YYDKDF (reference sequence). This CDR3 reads CATSPTGNTEAFF. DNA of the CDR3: TGTGCCACCAGTCCCACAGGGAACACTGAAGCTTTCTTT.

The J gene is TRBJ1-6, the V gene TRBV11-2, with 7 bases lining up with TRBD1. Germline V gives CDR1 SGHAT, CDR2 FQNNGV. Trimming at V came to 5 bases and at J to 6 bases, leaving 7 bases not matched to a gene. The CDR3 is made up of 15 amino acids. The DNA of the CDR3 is TGTGCCAGCAGCCCCCGGGGACAGCTTAATTCACCCCTCCACTTT. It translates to CASSPRGQLNSPLHF.

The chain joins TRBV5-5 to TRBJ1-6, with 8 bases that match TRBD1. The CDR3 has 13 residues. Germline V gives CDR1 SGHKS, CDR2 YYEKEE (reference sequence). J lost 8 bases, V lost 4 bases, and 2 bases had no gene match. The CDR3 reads CASSKDRDSPLHF. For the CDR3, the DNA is TGTGCCAGCAGCAAGGACAGGGATTCACCCCTCCACTTT.

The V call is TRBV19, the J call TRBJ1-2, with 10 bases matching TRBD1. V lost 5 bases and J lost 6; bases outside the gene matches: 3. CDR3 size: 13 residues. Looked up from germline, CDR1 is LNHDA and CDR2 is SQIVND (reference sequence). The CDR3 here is CASSVGQGDGYTF. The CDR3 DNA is TGTGCCAGTAGTGTAGGACAGGGGGATGGCTACACCTTC.

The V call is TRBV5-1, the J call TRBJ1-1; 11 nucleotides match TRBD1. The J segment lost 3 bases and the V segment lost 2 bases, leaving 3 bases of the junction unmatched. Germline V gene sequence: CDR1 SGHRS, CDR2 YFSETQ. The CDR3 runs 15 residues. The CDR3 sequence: CASSFRGQGDTEAFF. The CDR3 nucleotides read TGCGCCAGCAGCTTCAGGGGACAGGGGGACACTGAAGCTTTCTTT.

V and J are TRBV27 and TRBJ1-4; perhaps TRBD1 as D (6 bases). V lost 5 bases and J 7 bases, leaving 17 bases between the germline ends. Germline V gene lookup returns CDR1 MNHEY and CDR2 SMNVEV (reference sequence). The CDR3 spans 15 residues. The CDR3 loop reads CASSTRLFRGEKLFF. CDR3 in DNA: TGTGCCAGCAGTACCCGACTATTCAGGGGTGAAAAACTGTTTTTT.

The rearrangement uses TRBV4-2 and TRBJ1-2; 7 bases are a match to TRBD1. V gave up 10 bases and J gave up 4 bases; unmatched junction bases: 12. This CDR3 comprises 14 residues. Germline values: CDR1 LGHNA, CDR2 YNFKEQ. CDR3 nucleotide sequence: TGTGCCACCACGACCCCCGGGACAGCCTATGGCTACACCTTC. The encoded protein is CATTTPGTAYGYTF.

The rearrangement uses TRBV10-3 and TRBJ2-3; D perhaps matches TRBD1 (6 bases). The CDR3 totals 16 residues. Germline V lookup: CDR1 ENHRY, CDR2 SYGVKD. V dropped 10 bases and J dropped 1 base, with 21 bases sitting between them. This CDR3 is CATQASQGLGTDTQYF. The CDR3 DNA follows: TGTGCCACCCAGGCAAGCCAGGGGCTTGGCACAGATACGCAGTATTTT.

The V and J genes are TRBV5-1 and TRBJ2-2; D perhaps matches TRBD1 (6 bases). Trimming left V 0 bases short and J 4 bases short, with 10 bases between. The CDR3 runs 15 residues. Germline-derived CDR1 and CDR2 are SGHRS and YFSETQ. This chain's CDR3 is CASSLATGVTGELFF. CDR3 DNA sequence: TGCGCCAGCAGCTTGGCGACAGGAGTCACCGGGGAGCTGTTTTTT.

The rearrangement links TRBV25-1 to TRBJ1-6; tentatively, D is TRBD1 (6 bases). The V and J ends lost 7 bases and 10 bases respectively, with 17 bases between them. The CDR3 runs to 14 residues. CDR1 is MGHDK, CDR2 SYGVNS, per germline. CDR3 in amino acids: CASTGQSGGSPLHF. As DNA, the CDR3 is TGTGCCAGCACTGGACAGTCGGGTGGATCACCCCTCCACTTT.

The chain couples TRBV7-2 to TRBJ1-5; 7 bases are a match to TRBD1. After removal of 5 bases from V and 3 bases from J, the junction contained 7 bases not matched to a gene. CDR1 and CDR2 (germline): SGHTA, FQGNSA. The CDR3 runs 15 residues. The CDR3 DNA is TGTGCCAGCAGCCTACAGGGGACATCCAATCAGCCCCAGCATTTT. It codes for CASSLQGTSNQPQHF.

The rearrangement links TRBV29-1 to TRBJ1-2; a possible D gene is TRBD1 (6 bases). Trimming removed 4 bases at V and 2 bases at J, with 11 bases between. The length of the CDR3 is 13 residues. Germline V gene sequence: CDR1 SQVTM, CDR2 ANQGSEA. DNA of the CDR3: TGCAGCGTTGTCGCAGGGGTAAACTATGGCTACACCTTC. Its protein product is CSVVAGVNYGYTF.

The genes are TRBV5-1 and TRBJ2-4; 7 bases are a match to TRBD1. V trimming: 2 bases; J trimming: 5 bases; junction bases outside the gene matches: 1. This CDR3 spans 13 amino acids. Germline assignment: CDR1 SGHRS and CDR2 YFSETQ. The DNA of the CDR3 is TGCGCCAGCAGCTTTCAGGGGGAAAACATTCAGTACTTC. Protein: CASSFQGENIQYF.

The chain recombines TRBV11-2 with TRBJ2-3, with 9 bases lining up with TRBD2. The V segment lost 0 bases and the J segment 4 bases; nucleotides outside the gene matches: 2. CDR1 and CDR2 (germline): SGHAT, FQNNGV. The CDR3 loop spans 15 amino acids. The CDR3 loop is CASSLEGGRADTQYF. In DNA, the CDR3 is TGTGCCAGCAGCTTAGAGGGCGGGAGGGCAGATACGCAGTATTTT.

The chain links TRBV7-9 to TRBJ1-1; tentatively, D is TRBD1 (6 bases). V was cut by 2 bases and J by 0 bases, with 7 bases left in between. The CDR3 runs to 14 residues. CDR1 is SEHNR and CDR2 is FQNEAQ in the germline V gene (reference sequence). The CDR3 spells CASSLTGLNTEAFF. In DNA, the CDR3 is TGTGCCAGCAGCTTAACAGGGCTGAACACTGAAGCTTTCTTT. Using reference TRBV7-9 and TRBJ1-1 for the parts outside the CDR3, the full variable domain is DTGVSQNPRHKITKRGQNVTFRCDPISEHNRLYWYRQTLGQGPEFLTYFQNEAQLEKSRLLSDRFSAERPKGSFSTLEIQRTEQGDSAMYLCASSLTGLNTEAFFGQGTRLTVV.

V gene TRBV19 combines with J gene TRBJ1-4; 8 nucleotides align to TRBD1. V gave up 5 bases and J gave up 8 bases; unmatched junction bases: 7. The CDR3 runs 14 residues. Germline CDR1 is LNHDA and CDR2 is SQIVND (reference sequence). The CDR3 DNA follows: TGTGCCAGTAGTGACAGGGGAAGACGCGAAAAACTGTTTTTT. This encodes CASSDRGRREKLFF.

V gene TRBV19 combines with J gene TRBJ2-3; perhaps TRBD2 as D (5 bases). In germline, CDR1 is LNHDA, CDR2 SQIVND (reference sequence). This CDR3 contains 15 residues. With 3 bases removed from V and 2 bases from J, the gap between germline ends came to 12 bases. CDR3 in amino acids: CASSIPGSYTDTQYF. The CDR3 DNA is TGTGCCAGTAGTATCCCGGGGTCCTACACAGATACGCAGTATTTT. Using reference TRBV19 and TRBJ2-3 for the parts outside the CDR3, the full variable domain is DGGITQSPKYLFRKEGQNVTLSCEQNLNHDAMYWYRQDPGQGLRLIYYSQIVNDFQKGDIAEGYSVSREKKESFPLTVTSAQKNPTAFYLCASSIPGSYTDTQYFGPGTRLTVL.

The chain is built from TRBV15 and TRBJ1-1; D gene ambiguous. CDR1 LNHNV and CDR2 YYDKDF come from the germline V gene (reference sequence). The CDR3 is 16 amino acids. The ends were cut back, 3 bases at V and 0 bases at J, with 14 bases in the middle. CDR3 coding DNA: TGTGCCACCAGCAGGGGAGTCGGGGTTTTGAACACTGAAGCTTTCTTT. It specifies CATSRGVGVLNTEAFF. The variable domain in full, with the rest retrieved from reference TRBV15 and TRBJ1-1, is DAMVIQNPRYQVTQFGKPVTLSCSQTLNHNVMYWYQQKSSQAPKLLFHYYDKDFNNEADTPDNFQSRRPNTSFCFLDIRSPGLGDTAMYLCATSRGVGVLNTEAFFGQGTRLTVV.

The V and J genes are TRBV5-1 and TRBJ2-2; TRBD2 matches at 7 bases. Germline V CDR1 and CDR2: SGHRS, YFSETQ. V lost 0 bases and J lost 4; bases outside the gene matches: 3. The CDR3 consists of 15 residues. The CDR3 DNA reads TGCGCCAGCAGCTTGGGGGGGACTACCACCGGGGAGCTGTTTTTT. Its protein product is CASSLGGTTTGELFF.

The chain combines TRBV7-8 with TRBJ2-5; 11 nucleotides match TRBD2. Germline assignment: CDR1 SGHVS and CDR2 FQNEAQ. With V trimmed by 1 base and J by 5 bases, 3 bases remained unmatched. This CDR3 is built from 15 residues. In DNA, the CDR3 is TGTGCCAGCAGCTTAGGACTAGCGGGAAGGGAGACCCAGTACTTC. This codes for CASSLGLAGRETQYF.

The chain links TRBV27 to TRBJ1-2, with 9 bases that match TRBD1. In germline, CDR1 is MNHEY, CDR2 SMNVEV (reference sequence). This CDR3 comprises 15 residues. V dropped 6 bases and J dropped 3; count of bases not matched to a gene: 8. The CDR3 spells CASRHRTGDYYGYTF. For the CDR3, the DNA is TGTGCCAGCAGGCACAGGACAGGGGACTACTATGGCTACACCTTC.

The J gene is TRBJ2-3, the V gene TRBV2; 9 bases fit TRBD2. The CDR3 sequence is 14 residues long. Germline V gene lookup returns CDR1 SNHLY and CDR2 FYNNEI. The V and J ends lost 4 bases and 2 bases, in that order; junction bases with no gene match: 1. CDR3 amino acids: CASSGTSATDTQYF. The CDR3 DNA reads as TGTGCCAGCAGTGGGACTAGCGCCACAGATACGCAGTATTTT.

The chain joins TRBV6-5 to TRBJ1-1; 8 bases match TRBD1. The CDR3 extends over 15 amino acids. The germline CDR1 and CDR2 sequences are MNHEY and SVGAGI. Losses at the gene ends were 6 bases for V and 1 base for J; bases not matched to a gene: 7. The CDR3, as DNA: TGTGCCAGCAGGTCAGGGGGCGCTGGGAACACTGAAGCTTTCTTT. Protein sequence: CASRSGGAGNTEAFF.

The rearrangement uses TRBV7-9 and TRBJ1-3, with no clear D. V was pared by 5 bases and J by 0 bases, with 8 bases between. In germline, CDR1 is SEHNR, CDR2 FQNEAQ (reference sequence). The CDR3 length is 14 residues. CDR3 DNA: TGTGCCAGCAGCCTCGTCTTCTCTGGAAACACCATATATTTT. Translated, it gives CASSLVFSGNTIYF.